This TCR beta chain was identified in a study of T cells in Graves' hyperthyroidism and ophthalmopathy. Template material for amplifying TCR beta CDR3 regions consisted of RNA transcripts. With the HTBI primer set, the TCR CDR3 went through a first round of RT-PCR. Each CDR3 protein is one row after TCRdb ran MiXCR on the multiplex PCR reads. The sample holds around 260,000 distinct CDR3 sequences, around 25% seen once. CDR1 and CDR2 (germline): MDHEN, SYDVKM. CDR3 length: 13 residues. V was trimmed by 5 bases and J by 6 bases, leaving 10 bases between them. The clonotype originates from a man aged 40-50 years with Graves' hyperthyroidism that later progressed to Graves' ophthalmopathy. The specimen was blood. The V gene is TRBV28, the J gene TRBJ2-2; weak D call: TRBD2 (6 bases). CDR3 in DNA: TGTGCCAGCAGTCGTAGCGGCGCCGGGGAGCTGTTTTTT. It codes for CASSRSGAGELFF.